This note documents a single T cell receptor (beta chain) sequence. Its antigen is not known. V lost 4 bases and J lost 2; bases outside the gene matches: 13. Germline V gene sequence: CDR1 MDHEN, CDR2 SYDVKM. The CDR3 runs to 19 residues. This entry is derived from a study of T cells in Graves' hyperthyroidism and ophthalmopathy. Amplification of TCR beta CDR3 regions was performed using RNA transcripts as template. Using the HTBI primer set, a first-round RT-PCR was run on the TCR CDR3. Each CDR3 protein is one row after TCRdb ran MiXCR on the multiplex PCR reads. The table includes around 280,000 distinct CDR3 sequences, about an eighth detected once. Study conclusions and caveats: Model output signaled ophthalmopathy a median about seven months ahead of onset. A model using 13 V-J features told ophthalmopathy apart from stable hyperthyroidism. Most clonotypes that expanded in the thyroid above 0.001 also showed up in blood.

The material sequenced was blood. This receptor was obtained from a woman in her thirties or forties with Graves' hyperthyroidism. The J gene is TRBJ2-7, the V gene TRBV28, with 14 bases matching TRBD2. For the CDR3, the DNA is TGTGCCAGCAGTTCTCCGGGACTAGCGGGAGAGGACCGCGCCTACGAGCAGTACTTC. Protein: CASSSPGLAGEDRAYEQYF.